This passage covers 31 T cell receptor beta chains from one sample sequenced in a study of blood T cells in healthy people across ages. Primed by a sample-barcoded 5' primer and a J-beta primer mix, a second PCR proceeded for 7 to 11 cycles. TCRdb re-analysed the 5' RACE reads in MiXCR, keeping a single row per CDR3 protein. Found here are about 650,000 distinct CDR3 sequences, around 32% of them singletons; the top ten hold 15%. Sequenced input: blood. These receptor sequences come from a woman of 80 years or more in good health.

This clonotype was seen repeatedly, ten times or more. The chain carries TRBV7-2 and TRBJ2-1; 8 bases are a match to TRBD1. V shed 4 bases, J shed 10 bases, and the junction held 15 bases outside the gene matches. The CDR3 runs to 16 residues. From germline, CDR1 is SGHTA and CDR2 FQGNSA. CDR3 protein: CASSSRGTGYLWEQFF. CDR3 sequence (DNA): TGTGCCAGCAGCTCCAGGGGGACAGGTTATCTCTGGGAGCAGTTCTTC.

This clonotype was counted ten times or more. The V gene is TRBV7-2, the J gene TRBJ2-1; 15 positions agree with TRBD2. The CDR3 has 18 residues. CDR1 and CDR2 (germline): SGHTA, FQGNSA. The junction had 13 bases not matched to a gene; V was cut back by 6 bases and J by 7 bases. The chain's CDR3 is CASRPGLAGGVVPNEQFF. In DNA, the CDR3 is TGTGCCAGCAGACCGGGACTAGCGGGGGGTGTAGTTCCGAATGAGCAGTTCTTC.

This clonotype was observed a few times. CDR3 sequence: CASRPTGRSNYGYTF. The CDR3 DNA sequence: TGTGCCAGCAGACCCACAGGGCGCTCTAACTATGGCTACACCTTC. The chain carries TRBV19 and TRBJ1-2; D may be TRBD1 (6 bases). V gave up 9 bases and J gave up 0 bases, with 17 bases separating them. Germline V CDR1 and CDR2: LNHDA, SQIVND (reference sequence). The CDR3 is made up of 15 amino acids.

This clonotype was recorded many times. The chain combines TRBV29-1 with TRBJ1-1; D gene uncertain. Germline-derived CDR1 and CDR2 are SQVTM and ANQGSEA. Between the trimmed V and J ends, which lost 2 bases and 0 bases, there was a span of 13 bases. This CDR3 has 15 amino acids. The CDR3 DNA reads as TGCAGCGTTGAAAGTGGCTTATCCATGAACACTGAAGCTTTCTTT. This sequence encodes CSVESGLSMNTEAFF.

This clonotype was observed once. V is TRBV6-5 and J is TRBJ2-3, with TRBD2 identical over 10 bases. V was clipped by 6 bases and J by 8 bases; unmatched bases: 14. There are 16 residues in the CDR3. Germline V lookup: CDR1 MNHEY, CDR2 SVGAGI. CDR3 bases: TGTGCCAGCAGACGGACTAGCGGAGATATCCAGGGTACGCAGTATTTT. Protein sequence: CASRRTSGDIQGTQYF.

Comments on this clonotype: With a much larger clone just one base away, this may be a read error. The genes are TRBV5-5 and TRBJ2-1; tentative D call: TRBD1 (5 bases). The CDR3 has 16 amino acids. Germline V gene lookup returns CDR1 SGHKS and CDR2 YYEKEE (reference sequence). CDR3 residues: CASSSPSGWPYNGQFF. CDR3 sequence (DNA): TGTGCCAGCAGCTCTCCGTCAGGGTGGCCCTACAATGGGCAGTTCTTC.

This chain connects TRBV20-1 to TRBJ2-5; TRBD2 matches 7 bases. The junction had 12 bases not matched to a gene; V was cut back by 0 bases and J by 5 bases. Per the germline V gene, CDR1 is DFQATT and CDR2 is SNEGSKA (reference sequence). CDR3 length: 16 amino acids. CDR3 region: CSARDLSSGPLETQYF. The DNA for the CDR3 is TGCAGTGCTAGAGATCTGAGTAGCGGGCCCCTCGAGACCCAGTACTTC.

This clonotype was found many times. CDR3 sequence (DNA): TGTGCCACCAGCATCGGGGGGGTTCAGCCCCAGCATTTT. Protein: CATSIGGVQPQHF. The chain joins TRBV15 to TRBJ1-5; D might be TRBD1 (5 bases). The ends were cut back, 4 bases at V and 6 bases at J, with 10 bases in the middle. This CDR3 is built from 13 residues. Germline assignment: CDR1 LNHNV and CDR2 YYDKDF (reference sequence).

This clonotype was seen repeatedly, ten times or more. The CDR3: CSARPGQGKGYEQYF. CDR3 nucleotides: TGCAGTGCTAGGCCAGGACAGGGTAAGGGCTACGAGCAGTACTTC. This rearrangement joins TRBV20-1 to TRBJ2-7; 8 bases are a match to TRBD1. Germline-derived CDR1 and CDR2 are DFQATT and SNEGSKA (reference sequence). This CDR3 spans 15 amino acids. Losses at the gene ends were 3 bases for V and 3 bases for J; bases not matched to a gene: 10.

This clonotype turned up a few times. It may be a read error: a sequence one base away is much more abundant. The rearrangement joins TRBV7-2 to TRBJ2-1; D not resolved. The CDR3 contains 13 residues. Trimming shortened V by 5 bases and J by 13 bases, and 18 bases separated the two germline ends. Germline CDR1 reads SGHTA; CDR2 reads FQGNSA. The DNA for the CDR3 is TGTGCCAGCAGCATGCTCCTGTCGGAGACCCAGTTCTTC. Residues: CASSMLLSETQFF.

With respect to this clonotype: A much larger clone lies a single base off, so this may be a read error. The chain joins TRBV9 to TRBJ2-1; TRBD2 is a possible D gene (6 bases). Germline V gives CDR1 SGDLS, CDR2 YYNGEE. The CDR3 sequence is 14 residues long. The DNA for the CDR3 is TGTGCCAGTAGCGGAGGGCCAGGGAGCAATGAGCAGTTCTTC. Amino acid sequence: CASSGGPGSNEQFF.

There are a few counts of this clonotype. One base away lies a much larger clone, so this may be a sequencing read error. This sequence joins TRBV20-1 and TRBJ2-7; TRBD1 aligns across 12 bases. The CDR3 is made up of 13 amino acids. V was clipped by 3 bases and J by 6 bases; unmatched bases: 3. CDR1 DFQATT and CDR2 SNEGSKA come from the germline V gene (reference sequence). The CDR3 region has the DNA TGCAGTGCTAGTGGGACAGGGGGCGGCGAGCAGTACTTC. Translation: CSASGTGGGEQYF.

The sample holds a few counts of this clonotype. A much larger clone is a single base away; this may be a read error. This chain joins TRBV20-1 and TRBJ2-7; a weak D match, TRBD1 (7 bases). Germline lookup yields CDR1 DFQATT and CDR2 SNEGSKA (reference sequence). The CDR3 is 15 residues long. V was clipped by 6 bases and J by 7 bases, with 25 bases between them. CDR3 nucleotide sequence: TGCAGTGCCACGGGTGGAGGGGGCCTCTACAATGAGCAGTACTTC. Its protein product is CSATGGGGLYNEQYF.

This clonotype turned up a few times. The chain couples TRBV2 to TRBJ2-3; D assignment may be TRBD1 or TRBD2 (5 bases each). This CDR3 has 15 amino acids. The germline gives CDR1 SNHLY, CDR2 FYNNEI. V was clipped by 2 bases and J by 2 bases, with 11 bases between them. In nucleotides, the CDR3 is TGTGCCAGCAGTGAAAACCGGGGCGACACAGATACGCAGTATTTT. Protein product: CASSENRGDTDTQYF.

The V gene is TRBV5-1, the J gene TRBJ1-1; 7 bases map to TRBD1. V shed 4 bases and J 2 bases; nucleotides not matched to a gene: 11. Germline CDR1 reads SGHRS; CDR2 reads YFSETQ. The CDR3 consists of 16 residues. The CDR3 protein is CASSSGQVFINTEAFF. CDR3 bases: TGCGCCAGCAGCAGCGGACAGGTTTTCATCAACACTGAAGCTTTCTTT.

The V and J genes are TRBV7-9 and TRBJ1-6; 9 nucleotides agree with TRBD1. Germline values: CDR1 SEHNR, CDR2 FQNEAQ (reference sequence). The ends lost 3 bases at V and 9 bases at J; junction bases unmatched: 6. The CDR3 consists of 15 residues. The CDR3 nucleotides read TGTGCCAGCAGCTTGGGGACAGGGACTGGTTCACCCCTCCACTTT. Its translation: CASSLGTGTGSPLHF.

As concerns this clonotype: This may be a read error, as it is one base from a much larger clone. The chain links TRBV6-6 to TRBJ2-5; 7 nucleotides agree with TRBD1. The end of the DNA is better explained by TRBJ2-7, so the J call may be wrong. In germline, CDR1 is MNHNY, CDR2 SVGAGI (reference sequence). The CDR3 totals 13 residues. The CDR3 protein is CASRTQGNNEQYF. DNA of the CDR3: TGTGCCAGCAGGACACAGGGGAATAACGAGCAGTACTTC.

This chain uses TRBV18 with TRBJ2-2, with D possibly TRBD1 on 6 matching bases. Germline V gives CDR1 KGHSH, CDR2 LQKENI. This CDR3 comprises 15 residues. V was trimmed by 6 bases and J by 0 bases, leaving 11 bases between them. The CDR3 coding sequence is TGTGCCAGCTCGCGGACAGTTACGAACACCGGGGAGCTGTTTTTT. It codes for CASSRTVTNTGELFF.

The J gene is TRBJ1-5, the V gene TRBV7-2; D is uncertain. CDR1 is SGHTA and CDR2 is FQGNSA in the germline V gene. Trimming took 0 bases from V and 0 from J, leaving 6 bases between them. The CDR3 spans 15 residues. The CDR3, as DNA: TGTGCCAGCAGCTTAGCCCCGTATAGCAATCAGCCCCAGCATTTT. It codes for CASSLAPYSNQPQHF.

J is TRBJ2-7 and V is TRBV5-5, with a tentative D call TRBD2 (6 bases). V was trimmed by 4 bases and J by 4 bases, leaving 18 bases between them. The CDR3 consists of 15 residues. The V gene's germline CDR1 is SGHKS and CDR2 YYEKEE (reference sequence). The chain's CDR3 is CASSGREAGFYEQYF. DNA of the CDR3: TGTGCCAGCAGCGGCAGGGAGGCAGGATTTTACGAGCAGTACTTC.

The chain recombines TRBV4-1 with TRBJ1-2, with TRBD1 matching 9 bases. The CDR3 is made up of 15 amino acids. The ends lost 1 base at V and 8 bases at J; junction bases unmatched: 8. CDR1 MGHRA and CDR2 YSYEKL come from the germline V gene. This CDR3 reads CASSQGSGTGTGYTF. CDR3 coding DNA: TGCGCCAGCAGCCAAGGCTCCGGGACAGGGACCGGCTACACCTTC.

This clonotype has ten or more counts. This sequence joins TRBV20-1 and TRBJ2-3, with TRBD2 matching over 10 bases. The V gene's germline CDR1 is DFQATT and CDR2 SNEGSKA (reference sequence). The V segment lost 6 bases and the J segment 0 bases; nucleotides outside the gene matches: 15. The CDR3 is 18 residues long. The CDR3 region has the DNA TGCAGTGCCCCTCTTAGCGGGGGGCGCCATTCTAGCACAGATACGCAGTATTTT. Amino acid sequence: CSAPLSGGRHSSTDTQYF.

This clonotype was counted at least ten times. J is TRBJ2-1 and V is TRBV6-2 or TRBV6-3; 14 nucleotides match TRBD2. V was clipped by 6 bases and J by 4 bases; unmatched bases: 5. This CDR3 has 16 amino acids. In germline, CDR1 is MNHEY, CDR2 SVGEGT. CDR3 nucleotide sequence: TGTGCCAGCAGAGGGACTAGCGGGGGCCGATACAATGAGCAGTTCTTC. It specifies CASRGTSGGRYNEQFF.

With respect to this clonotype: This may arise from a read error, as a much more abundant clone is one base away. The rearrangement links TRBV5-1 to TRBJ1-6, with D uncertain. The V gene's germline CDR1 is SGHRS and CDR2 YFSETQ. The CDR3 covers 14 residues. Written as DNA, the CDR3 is TGCGCCAGCAGCTTTCTTCAGGATAATTTACCCCTCCACTTT. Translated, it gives CASSFLQDNLPLHF.

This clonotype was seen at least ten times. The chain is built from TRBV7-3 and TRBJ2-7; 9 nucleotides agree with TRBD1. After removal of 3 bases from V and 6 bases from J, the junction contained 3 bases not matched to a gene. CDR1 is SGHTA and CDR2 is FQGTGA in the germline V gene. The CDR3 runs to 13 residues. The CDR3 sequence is CASSFGTGSEQYF. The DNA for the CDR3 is TGTGCCAGCAGCTTCGGGACAGGGAGCGAGCAGTACTTC.

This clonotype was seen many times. Here the CDR3 reads CSTLGQGAYNEQFF. The CDR3 coding sequence is TGCAGCACCTTGGGACAGGGGGCTTACAATGAGCAGTTCTTC. The rearrangement joins TRBV29-1 to TRBJ2-1, with 12 bases that match TRBD1. CDR3 length: 14 amino acids. Germline CDR1 and CDR2: SQVTM and ANQGSEA. The J segment lost 4 bases and the V segment lost 8 bases, leaving 6 bases of the junction unmatched.

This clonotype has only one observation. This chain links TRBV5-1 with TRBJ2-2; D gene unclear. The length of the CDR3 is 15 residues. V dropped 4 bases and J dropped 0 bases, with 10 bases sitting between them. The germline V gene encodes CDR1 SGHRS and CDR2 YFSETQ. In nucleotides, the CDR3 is TGCGCCAGCAGCCCCATCTCCGCGAACACCGGGGAGCTGTTTTTT. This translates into CASSPISANTGELFF. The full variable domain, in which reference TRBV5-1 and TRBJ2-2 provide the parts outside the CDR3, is KAGVTQTPRYLIKTRGQQVTLSCSPISGHRSVSWYQQTPGQGLQFLFEYFSETQRNKGNFPGRFSGRQFSNSRSEMNVSTLELGDSALYLCASSPISANTGELFFGEGSRLTVL.

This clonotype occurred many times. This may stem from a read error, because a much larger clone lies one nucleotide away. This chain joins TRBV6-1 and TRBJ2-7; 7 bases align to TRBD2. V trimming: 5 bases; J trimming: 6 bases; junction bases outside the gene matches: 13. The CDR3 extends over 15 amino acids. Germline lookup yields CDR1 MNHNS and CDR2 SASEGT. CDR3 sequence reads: CASSPGGTASGEQYF. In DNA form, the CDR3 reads TGTGCCAGCAGTCCGGGGGGAACCGCCAGCGGCGAGCAGTACTTC.

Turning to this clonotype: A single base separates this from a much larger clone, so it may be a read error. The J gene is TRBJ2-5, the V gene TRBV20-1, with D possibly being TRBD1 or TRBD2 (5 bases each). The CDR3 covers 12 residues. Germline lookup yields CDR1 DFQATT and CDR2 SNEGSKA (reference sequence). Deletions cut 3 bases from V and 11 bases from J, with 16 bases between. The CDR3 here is CSASLGDPLQYF. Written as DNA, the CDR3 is TGCAGTGCTAGCCTTGGGGACCCGCTGCAGTACTTC.

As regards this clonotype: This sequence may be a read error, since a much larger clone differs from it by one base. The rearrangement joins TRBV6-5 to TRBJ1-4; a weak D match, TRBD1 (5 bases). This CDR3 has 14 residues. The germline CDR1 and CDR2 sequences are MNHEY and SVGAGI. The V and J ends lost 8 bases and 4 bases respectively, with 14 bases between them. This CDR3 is CASGSGTFNEKLFF. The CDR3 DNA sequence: TGTGCCAGCGGTTCCGGGACTTTTAATGAAAAACTGTTTTTT.

CDR3 in amino acids: CAWGGQGYSPYGYTF. CDR3 DNA: TGTGCCTGGGGGGGACAGGGGTATTCACCCTATGGCTACACCTTC. The chain combines TRBV30 with TRBJ1-2; TRBD1 matches at 10 bases. With 5 bases clipped from V and 4 bases from J, the junction kept 10 bases outside the gene matches. The germline V gene has CDR1 GTSNPN and CDR2 SVGIG (reference sequence). The CDR3 contains 15 residues.